A selection of T cell receptor beta chains follows, all from one sample in a study of T cell repertoires in cytomegalovirus infection. TCRdb used MiXCR to reprocess the reads, holding one entry per CDR3 protein. The data contain fewer than 950,000 distinct CDR3 sequences, about 30% of them singletons. Their cognate antigens are unknown. Sequencing used cultured CD8+ T cells from PBMCs, obtained from culture after CMV antigen stimulation. The receptors derive from a human donor in good health (CMV status not recorded). Some clones in this sample may be carry-over from other donors' samples. CDR3s include the opening cysteine and the closing phenylalanine or tryptophan. Each record gives: V gene, CDR3 length, J gene, clone size, D gene, CDR3 DNA, CDR3 protein. The D gene is left open where the match is weak. A clone size is listed for some rows: how often the clone was seen (once, few, many), or a class if it is expanded.

V: TRBV10-3; length: 12; J: TRBJ2-3; size: few; D: .; DNA: TGTGCCATCAGTGAGCCGCAGGATACGCAGTATTTT; CDR3: CAISEPQDTQYF
V: TRBV6-8; length: 16; J: TRBJ2-7; size: .; D: .; DNA: TGTGCCAGCAGTTACACCTACCCAGGGGTGACCAACGAGCAGTACTTC; CDR3: CASSYTYPGVTNEQYF
V: TRBV28; length: 14; J: TRBJ2-2; size: .; D: .; DNA: TGTACCAGCAGTCCGGACCCCGACACCGGGGAGCTGTTTTTT; CDR3: CTSSPDPDTGELFF
V: TRBV6-1; length: 16; J: TRBJ2-1; size: .; D: .; DNA: TGTACCAGCAGTGAAGAGGTGGGTTCACGATACAATGAGCAGTTCTTC; CDR3: CTSSEEVGSRYNEQFF
V: TRBV9; length: 18; J: TRBJ2-1; size: .; D: TRBD2; DNA: TGTGCCAGCAGCGGACACAGCGCGGGGGTATCCTCCTACAATGAGCAGTTCTTC; CDR3: CASSGHSAGVSSYNEQFF
V: TRBV7-6; length: 12; J: TRBJ2-5; size: .; D: TRBD2; DNA: TGTGCCACAAGCGGGGGGAAGGAGACCCAGTACTTC; CDR3: CATSGGKETQYF
V: TRBV4-2; length: 20; J: TRBJ2-2; size: .; D: TRBD2; DNA: TGTGCCAGCAGCCAATCGACGACTAGCGGGTTAATACTAGGGGCCGGGGAGCTGTTTTTT; CDR3: CASSQSTTSGLILGAGELFF
V: TRBV7-9; length: 15; J: TRBJ2-1; size: .; D: TRBD2; DNA: TGTGCCAGCAGCTCGAGCGGGGGGCGGGGGGATGAGCAGTTCTTC; CDR3: CASSSSGGRGDEQFF
V: TRBV7-9; length: 17; J: TRBJ2-1; size: .; D: TRBD1; DNA: TGTGCCAGCAGCTTGGCCGGGACAGGGAAGGGCTACAATGAGCAGTTCTTC; CDR3: CASSLAGTGKGYNEQFF
V: TRBV7-2; length: 13; J: TRBJ1-2; size: many; D: TRBD1; DNA: TGTGCCAGCAGCGGGTCGACAGGGCCTGGCTACACCTTC; CDR3: CASSGSTGPGYTF
V: TRBV2; length: 15; J: TRBJ2-1; size: few; D: TRBD1; DNA: TGTGCCAGCAGTGCCCGGACAGGCTCCTACAATGAGCAGTTCTTC; CDR3: CASSARTGSYNEQFF
V: TRBV19; length: 16; J: TRBJ1-2; size: .; D: TRBD1; DNA: TGTGCCAGTAGTATAACCGGGACAGGGGCTAACTATGGCTACACCTTC; CDR3: CASSITGTGANYGYTF
V: TRBV7-9; length: 16; J: TRBJ2-7; size: .; D: .; DNA: TGTGCCAGCAGCCCGAAGGGTGAACAGACCGTACGGGAGCAGTACTTC; CDR3: CASSPKGEQTVREQYF
V: TRBV7-9; length: 15; J: TRBJ2-2; size: few; D: TRBD2; DNA: TGTGCCAGCAGCCCTTCCTGGCGGGGGACCGGGGAGCTGTTTTTT; CDR3: CASSPSWRGTGELFF
V: TRBV6-6; length: 19; J: TRBJ1-4; size: .; D: TRBD1; DNA: TGTGCCAGCAGTTACTCGGGGACCGGGACAGGGGCCCCGAATGAAAAACTGTTTTTT; CDR3: CASSYSGTGTGAPNEKLFF
V: TRBV6-2/TRBV6-3; length: 15; J: TRBJ1-5; size: .; D: .; DNA: TGTGCCAGCAGTACCGATGCAGGGTACTATCAGCCCCAGCATTTT; CDR3: CASSTDAGYYQPQHF
V: TRBV28; length: 15; J: TRBJ1-6; size: .; D: .; DNA: TGTGCCAGCAGTTTCCCCGCACCATATAATTCACCCCTCCACTTT; CDR3: CASSFPAPYNSPLHF
V: TRBV11-2; length: 12; J: TRBJ2-3; size: .; D: .; DNA: TGTGCCAGCAGCTTATCCGCAGAGCCGCAGTATTTT; CDR3: CASSLSAEPQYF
V: TRBV7-3; length: 15; J: TRBJ2-1; size: few; D: TRBD2; DNA: TGTGCCAGCAGCCCTAGCGGGGGGGCCGACAATGAGCAGTTCTTC; CDR3: CASSPSGGADNEQFF
V: TRBV5-6; length: 15; J: TRBJ1-5; size: .; D: TRBD1; DNA: TGTGCCAGCAGCGTCAGGGGGCTTGGCAATCAGCCCCAGCATTTT; CDR3: CASSVRGLGNQPQHF
V: TRBV7-8; length: 13; J: TRBJ1-1; size: many; D: .; DNA: TGTGCCAGCAGCATCTACATCAACACTGAAGCTTTCTTT; CDR3: CASSIYINTEAFF
V: TRBV7-6; length: 13; J: TRBJ1-5; size: many; D: .; DNA: TGTGCCAGCAGCCCCCAGGGGACCCAGCCCCAGCATTTT; CDR3: CASSPQGTQPQHF